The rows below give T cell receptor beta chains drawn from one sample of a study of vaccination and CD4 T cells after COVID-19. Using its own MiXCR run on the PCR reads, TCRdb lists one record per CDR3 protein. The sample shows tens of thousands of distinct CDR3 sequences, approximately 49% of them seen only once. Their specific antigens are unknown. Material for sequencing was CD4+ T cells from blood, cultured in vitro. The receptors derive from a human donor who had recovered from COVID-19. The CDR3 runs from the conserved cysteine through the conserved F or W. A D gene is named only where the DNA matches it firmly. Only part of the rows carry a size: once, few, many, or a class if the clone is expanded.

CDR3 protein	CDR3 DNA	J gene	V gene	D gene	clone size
CASSLTGGNTIYF	TGTGCCAGCAGTTTAACAGGGGGAAACACCATATATTTT	TRBJ1-3	TRBV28	NA	few
CASSSRTGSLVANEKLFF	TGTGCCAGCAGCTCGCGGACAGGGTCCTTAGTCGCTAATGAAAAACTGTTTTTT	TRBJ1-4	TRBV7-9	TRBD1	NA
CASSFRQGADTEAFF	TGTGCCAGCAGCTTTAGACAGGGGGCAGACACTGAAGCTTTCTTT	TRBJ1-1	TRBV7-9	TRBD1	NA
CASSIGRDPTEAFF	TGTGCCAGTAGTATAGGACGGGACCCCACTGAAGCTTTCTTT	TRBJ1-1	TRBV19	NA	NA
CASSLDGGARETQYF	TGTGCCAGCAGCTTAGACGGGGGGGCCCGGGAGACCCAGTACTTC	TRBJ2-5	TRBV7-2	TRBD2	few
CASSLTANSYEQYF	TGTGCCAGCAGCTTAACCGCAAACTCCTACGAGCAGTACTTC	TRBJ2-7	TRBV11-3	NA	NA
CASSAFGLQETQYF	TGTGCCAGCAGCGCTTTTGGTCTACAAGAGACCCAGTACTTC	TRBJ2-5	TRBV11-3	NA	NA
CASSIKGYGYTF	TGTGCCAGTAGTATCAAAGGATATGGCTACACCTTC	TRBJ1-2	TRBV19	NA	NA
CASSFSGVSYEQYF	TGTGCCAGCAGTTTTAGCGGGGTCTCCTACGAGCAGTACTTC	TRBJ2-7	TRBV27	TRBD2	NA
CAISESGSIPVNYGYTF	TGTGCCATCAGTGAGTCGGGATCGATTCCGGTTAACTATGGCTACACCTTC	TRBJ1-2	TRBV10-3	NA	NA
CASRNGGFNSNQPQHF	TGTGCCAGCAGGAACGGGGGCTTCAATAGCAATCAGCCCCAGCATTTT	TRBJ1-5	TRBV6-1	NA	few
CASSPPSSGDTQYF	TGTGCCAGCTCACCACCTTCTAGCGGGGATACGCAGTATTTT	TRBJ2-3	TRBV18	TRBD2	NA
CASSRGQGANYGYTF	TGTGCCAGCAGCCGAGGACAGGGGGCTAATTATGGCTACACCTTC	TRBJ1-2	TRBV7-2	TRBD1	few
CASSYSPGGYEQYF	TGTGCCAGCAGTTACTCGCCAGGGGGCTACGAGCAGTACTTC	TRBJ2-7	TRBV6-2/TRBV6-3	TRBD1	NA
CASSFPGHTYEQYF	TGTGCCAGCAGTTTCCCGGGACATACCTACGAGCAGTACTTC	TRBJ2-7	TRBV28	NA	NA
CASSYSSGRYNEQFF	TGTGCCAGCAGTTACTCTAGCGGGAGGTACAATGAGCAGTTCTTC	TRBJ2-1	TRBV6-5	TRBD2	NA
CASSWTGIGEAFF	TGTGCCAGCAGTTGGACAGGGATAGGAGAAGCTTTCTTT	TRBJ1-1	TRBV6-5	TRBD1	few
CSARVPGAGNTIYF	TGCAGTGCTAGAGTTCCGGGGGCTGGAAACACCATATATTTT	TRBJ1-3	TRBV20-1	NA	NA
CASSLTGGYNEQFF	TGTGCCAGCAGTTTGACCGGGGGCTACAATGAGCAGTTCTTC	TRBJ2-1	TRBV12-3/TRBV12-4	NA	NA
CASTWDISNTEAFF	TGTGCCAGCACCTGGGACATCTCGAACACTGAAGCTTTCTTT	TRBJ1-1	TRBV2	NA	NA
CASSFTGNEQFF	TGTGCCAGCAGCTTTACAGGGAATGAGCAGTTCTTC	TRBJ2-1	TRBV7-6	NA	NA
CASGKVALSETQYF	TGTGCCAGTGGGAAGGTAGCCTTGTCGGAGACCCAGTACTTC	TRBJ2-5	TRBV6-1	NA	NA